What follows are 3 T cell receptor beta chains derived from one specimen sequenced in a study of persistence of HIV-infected CD4 T cells. The immunoSEQ assay was version 4, run in survey mode. The data were produced by immunoSEQ multiplex PCR, yet TCRdb's version contains in-frame clones alone and is incomplete. The sample lists 30,000 to 35,000 clones; 80% to 90% were seen once. Their recognized antigens are unknown. Lysates of CMV-infected fibroblasts at 10 ug/mL stimulated these cells. Sorted nonresponding memory CD4+ T cells were CD40L-negative, CD69-negative, CD45RO-high. This material consisted of CD4+ T cells sorted from PBMCs after roughly 17-hour stimulation, taken from a patient who received antiretroviral therapy. Receptor source: an adult man with HIV who was CMV-seropositive.

V and J are TRBV6-5 and TRBJ2-2; D not resolved. Germline V gene sequence: CDR1 MNHEY, CDR2 SVGAGI. The CDR3 is 12 amino acids. Trimming cost V 11 bases and J 4 bases, with 11 bases left between them. CDR3 sequence reads: CAYSSSTGELFF. For the CDR3, the DNA is TGTGCCTATTCTTCTTCCACCGGGGAGCTGTTTTTT.

This clone was counted a single time. The gene calls are TRBV5-4 and TRBJ2-1, with 9 bases that match TRBD2. Germline lookup yields CDR1 SGHNT and CDR2 YYREEE (reference sequence). Trimming removed 3 bases from V and 10 bases from J; junction bases left unmatched: 8. The CDR3 extends over 14 amino acids. The CDR3, as DNA: TGTGCCAGCAGCTACGGTAGCGGGGGCCTCGAGCAGTTCTTC. This translates into CASSYGSGGLEQFF.

This CDR3 reads CSVESQGHNEQFF. CDR3 nucleotide sequence: TGCAGCGTTGAGTCACAGGGTCACAATGAGCAGTTCTTC. The rearrangement joins TRBV29-1 to TRBJ2-1; maybe TRBD1 (6 bases). The CDR3 runs 13 residues. Trimming took 3 bases from V and 5 from J, leaving 11 bases between them. Germline V gene data show CDR1 as SQVTM and CDR2 as ANQGSEA.